This passage covers 13 T cell receptor beta chains from one sample sequenced in a study of blood T cell repertoires in COVID-19. Sequencing was performed with immunoSEQ multiplex PCR; in TCRdb, only in-frame clones are kept and a portion is missing. The sample has around 290,000 clones; 80% to 90% are singletons. Sequences were obtained from peripheral blood. These receptors all come from a man in his forties or fifties with acute or convalescent COVID-19.

The rearrangement links TRBV2 to TRBJ2-1, with 12 bases matching TRBD2. The V gene end was trimmed by 5 bases and the J gene end by 4 bases; junction bases not matched to a gene: 3. In germline, CDR1 is SNHLY, CDR2 FYNNEI. This CDR3 has 15 amino acids. CDR3 sequence reads: CASSTTSGGYNEQFF. DNA of the CDR3: TGTGCCAGCAGTACTACTAGCGGGGGGTACAATGAGCAGTTCTTC.

The chain couples TRBV10-3 to TRBJ2-7, with 8 nucleotides matching TRBD1. This CDR3 spans 14 amino acids. After removal of 4 bases from V and 1 base from J, the junction contained 3 bases not matched to a gene. Germline loops: CDR1 ENHRY, CDR2 SYGVKD. Here the CDR3 reads CAISAGTGSYEQYF. CDR3 nucleotide sequence: TGTGCCATCAGTGCGGGGACAGGTTCCTACGAGCAGTACTTC.

This sequence joins TRBV7-3 and TRBJ2-2; 10 bases fit TRBD2. Losses at the gene ends were 0 bases for V and 3 bases for J; bases not matched to a gene: 7. This CDR3 contains 18 residues. CDR1 is SGHTA, CDR2 FQGTGA, per germline. The CDR3 is CASSLTVSGGPYTGELFF. The CDR3 DNA is TGTGCCAGCAGCTTAACAGTTAGCGGGGGGCCTTACACCGGGGAGCTGTTTTTT. Combining the CDR3 with reference TRBV7-3 and TRBJ2-2 gives the whole variable domain GAGVSQTPSNKVTEKGKYVELRCDPISGHTALYWYRQSLGQGPEFLIYFQGTGAADDSGLPNDRFFAVRPEGSVSTLKIQRTERGDSAVYLCASSLTVSGGPYTGELFFGEGSRLTVL.

The J gene is TRBJ2-1, the V gene TRBV7-3; D gene unclear. V lost 1 base, J lost 0 bases, and 7 bases lay in between. This CDR3 region has 15 residues. From germline, CDR1 is SGHTA and CDR2 FQGTGA. DNA for the CDR3: TGTGCCAGCAGCTTAAGCCTTAGCTCCTACAATGAGCAGTTCTTC. Protein product: CASSLSLSSYNEQFF. Full variable domain (outside the CDR3, taken from reference TRBV7-3 and TRBJ2-1): GAGVSQTPSNKVTEKGKYVELRCDPISGHTALYWYRQSLGQGPEFLIYFQGTGAADDSGLPNDRFFAVRPEGSVSTLKIQRTERGDSAVYLCASSLSLSSYNEQFFGPGTRLTVL.

V usage is TRBV19 and J usage is TRBJ1-3; maybe TRBD1 (6 bases). The V and J ends lost 3 bases and 0 bases respectively, with 12 bases between them. The CDR3 totals 16 residues. CDR1 is LNHDA, CDR2 SQIVND, per germline (reference sequence). CDR3 sequence: CASSILGTSSGNTIYF. CDR3 DNA sequence: TGTGCCAGTAGTATCCTCGGGACATCCTCTGGAAACACCATATATTTT.

The chain couples TRBV10-3 to TRBJ2-1; 11 nucleotides line up with TRBD2. The J segment lost 2 bases and the V segment lost 6 bases, leaving 3 bases of the junction unmatched. The CDR3 runs to 15 residues. Germline CDR1 is ENHRY and CDR2 is SYGVKD. The CDR3 region is CAISSSGGTYNEQFF. Here the CDR3 DNA reads TGTGCCATCAGCTCTAGCGGGGGGACCTACAATGAGCAGTTCTTC.

The chain joins TRBV7-8 to TRBJ2-3; D unresolved. With 3 bases removed from V and 1 base from J, the gap between germline ends came to 8 bases. This CDR3 spans 14 amino acids. The V gene's germline CDR1 is SGHVS and CDR2 FQNEAQ. Here the CDR3 DNA reads TGTGCCAGCAGCTTCATCCGGGGCACAGATACGCAGTATTTT. This gives the protein CASSFIRGTDTQYF.

The genes are TRBV2 and TRBJ1-6; 11 nucleotides align to TRBD1. The length of the CDR3 is 13 residues. Losses at the gene ends were 9 bases for V and 8 bases for J; bases not matched to a gene: 3. Germline V CDR1 and CDR2: SNHLY, FYNNEI. In nucleotides, the CDR3 is TGTGCCAGGCGGGACAGGGGGGATTCACCCCTCCACTTT. Translated: CARRDRGDSPLHF.

This chain connects TRBV27 to TRBJ2-7; D gene ambiguous. CDR3 length: 13 amino acids. V was trimmed by 11 bases and J by 5 bases, leaving 19 bases between them. Germline CDR1 is MNHEY and CDR2 is SMNVEV (reference sequence). In DNA form, the CDR3 reads TGTGCCTCTCGATCTGCGCACCTGGACGAGCAGTACTTC. It codes for CASRSAHLDEQYF.

The rearrangement links TRBV28 to TRBJ1-5; TRBD1 agrees at 8 bases. The J segment lost 0 bases and the V segment lost 3 bases, leaving 10 bases of the junction unmatched. There are 18 residues in the CDR3. Germline V CDR1 and CDR2: MDHEN, SYDVKM. CDR3 nucleotide sequence: TGTGCCAGCAGTTTGTCCAGGGGGCGAAGGGTTAGCAATCAGCCCCAGCATTTT. It encodes CASSLSRGRRVSNQPQHF.

The chain combines TRBV6-1 with TRBJ2-3; D remains unclear. Germline values: CDR1 MNHNS, CDR2 SASEGT. The CDR3 is 15 residues long. The V end lost 2 bases, the J end lost 2 bases, and 11 bases lay between the germline ends. Here the CDR3 reads CASSESGTSTDTQYF. CDR3 DNA: TGTGCCAGCAGTGAATCAGGCACCTCCACAGATACGCAGTATTTT.

A single count supports this clone. The chain has TRBV29-1 and TRBJ2-3; D perhaps matches TRBD1 (6 bases). The length of the CDR3 is 13 residues. From germline, CDR1 is SQVTM and CDR2 ANQGSEA. V lost 7 bases to trimming and J lost 2 bases, with 13 bases between them. The CDR3 DNA reads as TGCAGCGCTTGCAGGGGAGTCACAGATACGCAGTATTTT. The encoded protein is CSACRGVTDTQYF.

The V and J genes are TRBV5-6 and TRBJ1-1; the D gene is possibly TRBD1 (5 bases). The CDR3 is 13 amino acids. Trimming shortened V by 0 bases and J by 7 bases, and 10 bases separated the two germline ends. CDR1 and CDR2 from the germline V gene are SGHDT and YYEEEE. The CDR3 coding sequence is TGTGCCAGCAGCTTGGCGGGGGGGAGTGAAGCTTTCTTT. Its translation is CASSLAGGSEAFF. The entire variable domain, with the rest obtained from reference TRBV5-6 and TRBJ1-1, is as follows: DAGVTQSPTHLIKTRGQQVTLRCSPKSGHDTVSWYQQALGQGPQFIFQYYEEEERQRGNFPDRFSGHQFPNYSSELNVNALLLGDSALYLCASSLAGGSEAFFGQGTRLTVV.